Sequencing of this T cell receptor beta chain was carried out in a study of CD8 T cells in Susac syndrome. Germline CDR1 LNHDA, CDR2 SQIVND (reference sequence). Trimming cost V 8 bases and J 4 bases, with 14 bases left between them. The CDR3 runs 14 residues. RNA totalling roughly 0.5 to 1 ug underwent reverse transcription with random hexamers. TCRdb re-called the immunoSEQ multiplex PCR reads through MiXCR, storing one row per CDR3 protein. Counted here are some 100,000 distinct CDR3 sequences, 92% occurring once; the ten biggest clones make up about 0.14%. The gene calls are TRBV19 and TRBJ2-2; D gene ambiguous. What was sequenced was CD4+ T cells from PBMCs. This receptor was obtained from a human donor in good health. The CDR3 protein is CASRPTKGTGELFF. CDR3 coding DNA: TGTGCCAGTCGGCCAACCAAGGGCACCGGGGAGCTGTTTTTT.